The clone carrying this T cell receptor beta chain was recorded a few times. Antigen specificity is unknown. In germline, CDR1 is SGHRS, CDR2 YFSETQ. V was pared by 1 base and J by 6 bases, with 7 bases between. The CDR3 runs to 13 residues. These data belong to a study of long-term antiretroviral therapy in people with HIV. Overall study findings and caveats: Increased diversity was seen after ART, yet it remained lower than in transplant donor controls. Repertoires with HIV possessed tighter CDR3 length spans than those of controls.

Investigators performed immunoSEQ version v3.0 at survey level. TCRdb's table, derived via immunoSEQ multiplex PCR, lists solely in-frame clones and lacks some. The sample consists of 20,000 or so clones, roughly 80% of them appearing once. This clonotype originated in a woman younger than 35 with HIV. The chain employs TRBV5-1 and TRBJ2-2, with D hard to call. Source: unsorted PBMCs, taken 0.6 years after starting antiretroviral therapy. In DNA, the CDR3 is TGCGCCAGCAGCTTGATTGAATCCGGGGAGCTGTTTTTT. This encodes CASSLIESGELFF.